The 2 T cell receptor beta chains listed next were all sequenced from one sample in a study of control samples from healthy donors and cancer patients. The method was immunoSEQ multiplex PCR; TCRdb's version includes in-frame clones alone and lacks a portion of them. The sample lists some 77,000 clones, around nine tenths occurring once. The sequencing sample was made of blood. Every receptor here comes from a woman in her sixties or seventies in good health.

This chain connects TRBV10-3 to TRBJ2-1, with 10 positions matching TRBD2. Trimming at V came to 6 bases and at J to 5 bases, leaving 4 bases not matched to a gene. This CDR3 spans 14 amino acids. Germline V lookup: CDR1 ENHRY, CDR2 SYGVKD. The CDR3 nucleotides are TGTGCCATCAGAAGGACTAGCGGAGACAATGAGCAGTTCTTC. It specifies CAIRRTSGDNEQFF.

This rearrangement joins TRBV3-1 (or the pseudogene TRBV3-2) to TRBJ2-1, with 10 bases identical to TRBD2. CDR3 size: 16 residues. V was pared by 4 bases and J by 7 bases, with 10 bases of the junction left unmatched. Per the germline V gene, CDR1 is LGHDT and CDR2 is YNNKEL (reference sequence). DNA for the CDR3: TGTGCCAGCAGCCCACTAGCGGGACCCCCGGGGAATGAGCAGTTCTTC. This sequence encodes CASSPLAGPPGNEQFF.